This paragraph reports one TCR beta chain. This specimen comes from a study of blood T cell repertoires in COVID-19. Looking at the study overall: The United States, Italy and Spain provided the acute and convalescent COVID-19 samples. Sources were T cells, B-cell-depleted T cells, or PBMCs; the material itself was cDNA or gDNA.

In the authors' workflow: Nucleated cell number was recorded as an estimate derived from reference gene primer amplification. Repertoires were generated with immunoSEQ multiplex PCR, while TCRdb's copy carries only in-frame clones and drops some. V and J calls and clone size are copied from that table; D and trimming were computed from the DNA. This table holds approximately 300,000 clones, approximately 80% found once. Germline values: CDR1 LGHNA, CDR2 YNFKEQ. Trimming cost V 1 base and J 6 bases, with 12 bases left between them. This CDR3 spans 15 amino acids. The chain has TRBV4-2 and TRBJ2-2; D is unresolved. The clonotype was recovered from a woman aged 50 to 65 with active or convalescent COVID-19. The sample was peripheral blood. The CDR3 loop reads CASSQGLTNAGELFF. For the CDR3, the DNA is TGTGCCAGCAGCCAAGGGCTTACAAACGCCGGGGAGCTGTTTTTT.